A selection of T cell receptor beta chains follows, all from one sample in a study of blood T cell repertoires in COVID-19. Assay: immunoSEQ multiplex PCR; the TCRdb copy retains only in-frame clones and omits some. The table lists about 190,000 clones, about 88% of them singletons, with approximately 1.5% in the top ten. The sequenced material came from peripheral blood. The receptors were sampled from a man aged 18-30 years with active or convalescent COVID-19. Each CDR3 is given with its conserved first and last residue. Each record gives: V gene, clone size, J gene, D gene, CDR3 DNA, CDR3 protein. The D gene is left open where the match is weak. Clone size is not always given. Where it is, it says once, few, many or a class for expanded clones.

v_call: TRBV5-4; clone_size: few; j_call: TRBJ2-7; d_call: TRBD2; cdr3_nt: TGTGCCAGCAGCTTGACGAGCGGGGGGCCCTCCTACGAGCAGTACTTC; cdr3_aa: CASSLTSGGPSYEQYF
v_call: TRBV19; clone_size: .; j_call: TRBJ1-5; d_call: TRBD1; cdr3_nt: TGTGCCAGTAGTAATCGACAGGGCCGGAGCAATCAGCCCCAGCATTTT; cdr3_aa: CASSNRQGRSNQPQHF
v_call: TRBV9; clone_size: .; j_call: TRBJ2-5; d_call: .; cdr3_nt: TGTGCCAGCAGCCCCGGTCGAGCACCCGTTCAAGAGACCCAGTACTTC; cdr3_aa: CASSPGRAPVQETQYF
v_call: TRBV19; clone_size: .; j_call: TRBJ1-4; d_call: TRBD1; cdr3_nt: TGTGCCAGTAGTGTACGGAGACAGGGGGCCGTTGGTGAAAAACTGTTTTTT; cdr3_aa: CASSVRRQGAVGEKLFF
v_call: TRBV2; clone_size: .; j_call: TRBJ1-2; d_call: TRBD1; cdr3_nt: TGTGCCAGCAGCTCAGGACAGGGGAAGTATGGCTACACCTTC; cdr3_aa: CASSSGQGKYGYTF
v_call: TRBV7-9; clone_size: .; j_call: TRBJ1-2; d_call: .; cdr3_nt: TGTGCCAGCAGCTTAAGGAGTTTAGCTAACTATGGCTACACCTTC; cdr3_aa: CASSLRSLANYGYTF
v_call: TRBV11-2; clone_size: .; j_call: TRBJ1-6; d_call: .; cdr3_nt: TGTGCCAGCAGCCTACAGGGTTTTAAAAATTCACCCCTCCACTTT; cdr3_aa: CASSLQGFKNSPLHF
v_call: TRBV5-4; clone_size: .; j_call: TRBJ1-2; d_call: .; cdr3_nt: TGTGCCAGCAGCCACGGTTTAGACAGCATCTTACGCTATGGCTACACCTTC; cdr3_aa: CASSHGLDSILRYGYTF
v_call: TRBV5-1; clone_size: .; j_call: TRBJ2-1; d_call: TRBD2; cdr3_nt: TGCGCCAGCAGACAAGCGGGAGAGGGACATGAGCAGTTCTTC; cdr3_aa: CASRQAGEGHEQFF
v_call: TRBV2; clone_size: .; j_call: TRBJ1-6; d_call: .; cdr3_nt: TGTGCCAGCAGTGAAGTGGAGGGAAATTCACCCCTCCACTTT; cdr3_aa: CASSEVEGNSPLHF
v_call: TRBV7-8; clone_size: .; j_call: TRBJ2-1; d_call: TRBD2; cdr3_nt: TGTGCCAGCAGCTTAAGCGGGAGGGTCAATGAGCAGTTCTTC; cdr3_aa: CASSLSGRVNEQFF
v_call: TRBV5-4; clone_size: .; j_call: TRBJ1-6; d_call: TRBD1; cdr3_nt: TGTGCCAGCAGCTCAAGGACAGGGGGGGCCTATAATTCACCCCTCCACTTT; cdr3_aa: CASSSRTGGAYNSPLHF
v_call: TRBV9; clone_size: .; j_call: TRBJ1-6; d_call: TRBD1; cdr3_nt: TGTGCCAGCAGCGCCACCGGGACAGGCTATAATTCACCCCTCCACTTT; cdr3_aa: CASSATGTGYNSPLHF
v_call: TRBV5-1; clone_size: .; j_call: TRBJ2-7; d_call: TRBD1; cdr3_nt: TGCGCCAGCAGCTTAGACGGGACAGGGGCCTACGAGCAGTACTTC; cdr3_aa: CASSLDGTGAYEQYF
v_call: TRBV25-1; clone_size: .; j_call: TRBJ1-1; d_call: TRBD1; cdr3_nt: TGTGCCAGCAGCCAACAGGGGACTCCTGAAGCTTTCTTT; cdr3_aa: CASSQQGTPEAFF
v_call: TRBV7-2; clone_size: once; j_call: TRBJ2-7; d_call: TRBD2; cdr3_nt: TGTGCCAGCAGTCTGAATAGCGGGAGCGCCAGCGAGCAGTACTTC; cdr3_aa: CASSLNSGSASEQYF
v_call: TRBV18; clone_size: .; j_call: TRBJ1-1; d_call: .; cdr3_nt: TGTGCCAGCTCGCCGAACTGGTCGAACACTGAAGCTTTCTTT; cdr3_aa: CASSPNWSNTEAFF
v_call: TRBV5-4; clone_size: .; j_call: TRBJ1-2; d_call: TRBD1; cdr3_nt: TGTGCCAGCAGCCCCGCGGGGACAGGGAGGAACTATGGCTACACCTTC; cdr3_aa: CASSPAGTGRNYGYTF
v_call: TRBV19; clone_size: .; j_call: TRBJ1-2; d_call: TRBD1; cdr3_nt: TGTGCCAGTAGCCGGATAGGGACAGGGGGCGCGTATGGCTACACCTTC; cdr3_aa: CASSRIGTGGAYGYTF
v_call: TRBV19; clone_size: .; j_call: TRBJ2-7; d_call: .; cdr3_nt: TGTGCCAGTAGTTCGGGGGGCCTAGTCTACGAGCAGTACTTC; cdr3_aa: CASSSGGLVYEQYF
v_call: TRBV19; clone_size: .; j_call: TRBJ2-3; d_call: .; cdr3_nt: TGTGCCAGTAGTGGAGGACAGTTCACAGATACGCAGTATTTT; cdr3_aa: CASSGGQFTDTQYF
v_call: TRBV6-5; clone_size: .; j_call: TRBJ2-1; d_call: TRBD2; cdr3_nt: TGTGCCAGCAGTTCGTTAGCGGGAGGGGGGAATGAGCAGTTCTTC; cdr3_aa: CASSSLAGGGNEQFF
v_call: TRBV6-6; clone_size: .; j_call: TRBJ1-5; d_call: TRBD1; cdr3_nt: TGTGCCAGCTACACAGGGGGTAGCAATCAGCCCCAGCATTTT; cdr3_aa: CASYTGGSNQPQHF
v_call: TRBV6-1; clone_size: .; j_call: TRBJ1-5; d_call: TRBD1; cdr3_nt: TGTGCCAGCAGTGGGGGGACAGTGGGTGGCAATCAGCCCCAGCATTTT; cdr3_aa: CASSGGTVGGNQPQHF
v_call: TRBV19; clone_size: .; j_call: TRBJ2-7; d_call: TRBD2; cdr3_nt: TGTGCCAGTAGTAAAAGCGGGACTAGCGGGAGTTACGAGCAGTACTTC; cdr3_aa: CASSKSGTSGSYEQYF
v_call: TRBV19; clone_size: .; j_call: TRBJ1-1; d_call: TRBD1; cdr3_nt: TGTGCCAGTAGACGGACAGGGGGCTTGGGCACTGAAGCTTTCTTT; cdr3_aa: CASRRTGGLGTEAFF
v_call: TRBV7-8; clone_size: .; j_call: TRBJ2-3; d_call: TRBD1; cdr3_nt: TGTGCCAGCAGCCCAAGCAGGGGGCTGGTAGAAGAGACAGATACGCAGTATTTT; cdr3_aa: CASSPSRGLVEETDTQYF
v_call: TRBV7-9; clone_size: .; j_call: TRBJ1-3; d_call: .; cdr3_nt: TGTGCCAGCAGCGCGACAGACTCTGGAAACACCATATATTTT; cdr3_aa: CASSATDSGNTIYF
v_call: TRBV7-2; clone_size: .; j_call: TRBJ1-3; d_call: TRBD1; cdr3_nt: TGTGCCAGCAGCTTTTTACAGGGGGTAGGAAACACCATATATTTT; cdr3_aa: CASSFLQGVGNTIYF
v_call: TRBV5-1; clone_size: .; j_call: TRBJ2-2; d_call: TRBD1; cdr3_nt: TGCGCCAGCAGCTTGGACAGGGGTAATTCCGGGGAGCTGTTTTTT; cdr3_aa: CASSLDRGNSGELFF
v_call: TRBV3-1/TRBV3-2; clone_size: .; j_call: TRBJ1-6; d_call: TRBD1; cdr3_nt: TGTGCCAGCAGCCCAATGGACAGGGAAAATTCACCCCTCCACTTT; cdr3_aa: CASSPMDRENSPLHF
v_call: TRBV19; clone_size: .; j_call: TRBJ2-7; d_call: .; cdr3_nt: TGTGCCAGTAGTATAGATGTCGGGTCTAGGTACGAGCAGTACTTC; cdr3_aa: CASSIDVGSRYEQYF
v_call: TRBV7-6; clone_size: .; j_call: TRBJ1-4; d_call: .; cdr3_nt: TGTGCCAGCAGCTTAGGGGGGCCGGGTGAAAAACTGTTTTTT; cdr3_aa: CASSLGGPGEKLFF
v_call: TRBV21-1; clone_size: once; j_call: TRBJ1-5; d_call: .; cdr3_nt: TGTGCCAGCAGCAATCACCGGGACAGAGGGTTTCCCCAGCCCCACCCCGCAGATCAGCCCCAGCATTTT; cdr3_aa: CASSNHRDRGFPQPHPADQPQHF
v_call: TRBV7-9; clone_size: .; j_call: TRBJ2-1; d_call: TRBD2; cdr3_nt: TGTGCCAGCAGCCGGACTAGCGGGAGAATACGGCAGTTCTTC; cdr3_aa: CASSRTSGRIRQFF
v_call: TRBV9; clone_size: few; j_call: TRBJ1-5; d_call: .; cdr3_nt: TGTGCCAGCAGCCCCCACGCGGGGGGGAATCAGCCCCAGCATTTT; cdr3_aa: CASSPHAGGNQPQHF
v_call: TRBV6-5; clone_size: .; j_call: TRBJ2-5; d_call: TRBD1; cdr3_nt: TGTGCCAGCAGCGCGGACAGGGGTCGAGAGACCCAGTACTTC; cdr3_aa: CASSADRGRETQYF
v_call: TRBV2; clone_size: .; j_call: TRBJ2-1; d_call: TRBD2; cdr3_nt: TGTGCCAGCAGCGTAGCGGGAGGGCCCGATGAGCAGTTCTTC; cdr3_aa: CASSVAGGPDEQFF
v_call: TRBV2; clone_size: .; j_call: TRBJ1-1; d_call: .; cdr3_nt: TGTGCCAGCAGCAGGGATACGAACACTGAAGCTTTCTTT; cdr3_aa: CASSRDTNTEAFF
v_call: TRBV25-1; clone_size: .; j_call: TRBJ1-2; d_call: .; cdr3_nt: TGTGCCAGCATCAAAACCGGGTCTAACTATGGCTACACCTTC; cdr3_aa: CASIKTGSNYGYTF
v_call: TRBV5-1; clone_size: .; j_call: TRBJ1-2; d_call: TRBD1; cdr3_nt: TGCGCCAGCAGCTTGGGACAGGGGATATATGGCTACACCTTC; cdr3_aa: CASSLGQGIYGYTF
v_call: TRBV3-1/TRBV3-2; clone_size: .; j_call: TRBJ2-5; d_call: TRBD2; cdr3_nt: TGTGCCAGCAGCCAGGCTCCGGTAGGGACTAGCGGGAGGGTACTGGGGACCCAGTACTTC; cdr3_aa: CASSQAPVGTSGRVLGTQYF
v_call: TRBV11-2; clone_size: .; j_call: TRBJ2-1; d_call: TRBD2; cdr3_nt: TGTGCCAGCAGCTCCTTAGCGGGAGGGCGTGGTGAGCAGTTCTTC; cdr3_aa: CASSSLAGGRGEQFF
v_call: TRBV15; clone_size: .; j_call: TRBJ2-1; d_call: .; cdr3_nt: TGTGCCACCAGCAGATCTACAGCTTTTAGCTCCTACAATGAGCAGTTCTTC; cdr3_aa: CATSRSTAFSSYNEQFF